This record looks at one T cell receptor (beta chain) sequence and its context. The antigen remains unidentified. These data are taken from a study of OX40 agonist ivuxolimab in advanced cancers. The study, taken as a whole, reports: Expanded peripheral T-cell antigen specificity went undetermined.

The germline V gene encodes CDR1 SNHLY and CDR2 FYNNEI. Deletions cut 4 bases from V and 0 bases from J, with 12 bases between. This CDR3 comprises 16 residues. The data were produced by immunoSEQ multiplex PCR, yet TCRdb's version contains in-frame clones alone and is incomplete. This table holds 50,000 or so clones, about four fifths found once. The sample here was CD4+ or CD8+ T cells sorted from blood, taken in a trial of the OX40 agonist ivuxolimab. This chain links TRBV2 with TRBJ2-2, with D perhaps TRBD1 (6 bases). The receptor comes from an adult with an advanced solid tumor such as melanoma, head and neck, liver or kidney cancer. CDR3 in amino acids: CASSVRTVANTGELFF. The CDR3 DNA is TGTGCCAGCAGTGTTCGGACAGTGGCGAACACCGGGGAGCTGTTTTTT.